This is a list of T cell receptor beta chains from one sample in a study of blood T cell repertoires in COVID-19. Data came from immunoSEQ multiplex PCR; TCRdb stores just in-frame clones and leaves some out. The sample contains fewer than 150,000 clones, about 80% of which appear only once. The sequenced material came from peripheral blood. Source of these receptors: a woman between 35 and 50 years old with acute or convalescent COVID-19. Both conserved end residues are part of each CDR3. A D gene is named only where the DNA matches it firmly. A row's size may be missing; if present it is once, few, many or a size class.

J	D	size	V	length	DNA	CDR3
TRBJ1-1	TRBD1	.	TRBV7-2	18	TGTGCCAGCAGCCCACTCAGGACAGGGAGAACAACGAACACTGAAGCTTTCTTT	CASSPLRTGRTTNTEAFF
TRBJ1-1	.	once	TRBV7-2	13	TGTGCCAGCAGCAGATCAGGGAACACTGAAGCTTTCTTT	CASSRSGNTEAFF
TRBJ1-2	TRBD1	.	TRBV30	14	TGTGCCTGGCGAGGACAGGGGACAAAATATGGCTACACCTTC	CAWRGQGTKYGYTF
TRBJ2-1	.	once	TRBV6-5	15	TGTGCCAGCAGTCAGGGGAGCGGCTCCTACAATGAGCAGTTCTTC	CASSQGSGSYNEQFF
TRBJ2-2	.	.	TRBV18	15	TGTGCCAGCTCATCCACAGGGTCGCGCACCGGGGAGCTGTTTTTT	CASSSTGSRTGELFF
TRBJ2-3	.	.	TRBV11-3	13	TGTGCCAGCAGCTTATCGAGGGTTGATACGCAGTATTTT	CASSLSRVDTQYF
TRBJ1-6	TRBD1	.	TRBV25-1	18	TGTGCCAGCAGTGATTCGAGGGGGCTAGGTACCTATAATTCACCCCTCCACTTT	CASSDSRGLGTYNSPLHF
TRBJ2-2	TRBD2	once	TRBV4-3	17	TGCGCCAGCAGCCCTCTCGGGACGGGGGGGGATACCGGGGAGCTGTTTTTT	CASSPLGTGGDTGELFF
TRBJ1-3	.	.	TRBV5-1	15	TGCGCCAGCAGCTTGTTGTCAGACTCTGGAAACACCATATATTTT	CASSLLSDSGNTIYF
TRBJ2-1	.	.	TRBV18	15	TGTGCCAGCTCACCATTTCAGGGGGGAGACAATGAGCAGTTCTTC	CASSPFQGGDNEQFF
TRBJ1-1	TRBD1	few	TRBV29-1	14	TGCAGCGCAACGACAGGGGTCTTGAACACTGAAGCTTTCTTT	CSATTGVLNTEAFF
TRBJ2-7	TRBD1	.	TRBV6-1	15	TGTGCCAGCAGTGAGCTGTCCAGGGGGCCTTACGAGCAGTACTTC	CASSELSRGPYEQYF
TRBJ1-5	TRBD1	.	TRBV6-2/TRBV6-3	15	TGTGCCAGCAGTTACTCGGACAGGGGGCATCAGCCCCAGCATTTT	CASSYSDRGHQPQHF
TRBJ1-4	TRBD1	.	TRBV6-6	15	TGTGCCAGCAGTTACCCGACAGGGGCTAATGAAAAACTGTTTTTT	CASSYPTGANEKLFF
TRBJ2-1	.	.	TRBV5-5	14	TGTGCCAGCAGCCCCGGACATCGGACGGATGAGCAGTTCTTC	CASSPGHRTDEQFF
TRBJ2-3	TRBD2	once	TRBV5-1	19	TGCGCCAGCAGCCCGCCGGGACTAGCGGGGGCTGGGATACAGAATACGCAGTATTTT	CASSPPGLAGAGIQNTQYF
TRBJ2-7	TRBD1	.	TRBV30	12	TGTGCCTGGAGAACAGGGGCCTACGAGCAGTACTTC	CAWRTGAYEQYF
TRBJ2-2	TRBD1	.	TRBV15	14	TGTGCCACCAGCAGTCCGACAGGGTTAGGGGAGCTGTTTTTT	CATSSPTGLGELFF
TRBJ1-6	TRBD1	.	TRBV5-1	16	TGCGCCAGCAGCTTGGCATACGGGACAGATTATTCACCCCTCCACTTT	CASSLAYGTDYSPLHF
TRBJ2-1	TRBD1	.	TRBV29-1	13	TGCAGCGTTACAGGGGGTACAGCAGATGAGCAGTTCTTC	CSVTGGTADEQFF
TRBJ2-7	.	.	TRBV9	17	TGTGCCAGCAGCGTAGAGCGCCCGGGACTGAGCTCCTACGAGCAGTACTTC	CASSVERPGLSSYEQYF
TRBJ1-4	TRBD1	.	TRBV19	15	TGTGCCAGTAGTATCAATTCAGGGGGCGGTGAAAAACTGTTTTTT	CASSINSGGGEKLFF
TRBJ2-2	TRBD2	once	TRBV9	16	TGTGCCAGCAGCGTAGTTGCGGGGGGGCCAACCGGGGAGCTGTTTTTT	CASSVVAGGPTGELFF
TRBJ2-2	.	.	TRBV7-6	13	TGTGCCAGCAGCTTAGAGATCGGCGGGGAGCTGTTTTTT	CASSLEIGGELFF
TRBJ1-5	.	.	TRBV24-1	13	TGTGCCACCAGTGCGGGCGGGCATCAGCCCCAGCATTTT	CATSAGGHQPQHF
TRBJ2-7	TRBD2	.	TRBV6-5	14	TGTGCCAGCAGTTACTCGAGCGGGGCCTACGAGCAGTACTTC	CASSYSSGAYEQYF
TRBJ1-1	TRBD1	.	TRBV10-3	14	TGTGCCATCAGTGGTACAGGGGGAGCGCTTGAAGCTTTCTTT	CAISGTGGALEAFF
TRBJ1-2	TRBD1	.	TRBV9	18	TGTGCCAGCAGCGTAGGTCCTCGCCAGGGGGATTCTAACTATGGCTACACCTTC	CASSVGPRQGDSNYGYTF
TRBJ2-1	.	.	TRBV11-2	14	TGTGCCAGCAGCTTGGGGGGAGGAGACAATGAGCAGTTCTTC	CASSLGGGDNEQFF
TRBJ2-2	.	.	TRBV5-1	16	TGCGCCAGCAGCCCCGGCACGACTAGTCGTTCCGGGGAGCTGTTTTTT	CASSPGTTSRSGELFF
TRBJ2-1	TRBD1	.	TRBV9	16	TGTGCCAGCAGCGAGCAACTTGTACAGGGGTACAATGAGCAGTTCTTC	CASSEQLVQGYNEQFF
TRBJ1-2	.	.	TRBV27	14	TGTGCCAGCAGCGACTCCTTCGGGAGGCATGGCTACACCTTC	CASSDSFGRHGYTF
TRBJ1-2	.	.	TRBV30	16	TGTGCCTGGAGTTTAATCCTCGGTGGCCCGGGTGCTGGCTACACCTTC	CAWSLILGGPGAGYTF
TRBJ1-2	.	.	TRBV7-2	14	TGTGCCAGCAGCTTGGATACTCACAGCAGAGGCTACACCTTC	CASSLDTHSRGYTF
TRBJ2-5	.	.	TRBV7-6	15	TGTGCCAGCAGCTTAGCGGCGCTAGCGACAGAGACCCAGTACTTC	CASSLAALATETQYF
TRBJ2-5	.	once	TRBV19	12	TGTGCCACTTCGAGGGGGTTGGAGACCCAGTACTTC	CATSRGLETQYF
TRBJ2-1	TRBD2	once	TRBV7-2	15	TGTGCCAGCAGCATCCTAGCGGGGGGTCACAATGAGCAGTTCTTC	CASSILAGGHNEQFF
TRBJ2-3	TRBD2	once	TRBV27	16	TGTGCCAGCAGCTCTGGACTAGCGGGGGGGCGGGGTACGCAGTATTTT	CASSSGLAGGRGTQYF
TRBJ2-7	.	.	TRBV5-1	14	TGCGCCAGCAGCACCAACAGGGACCTCTCCGAGCAGTACTTC	CASSTNRDLSEQYF
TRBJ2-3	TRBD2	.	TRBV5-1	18	TGCGCCAGCCAGCAAATAGCCCTCAGCGGGGGGGTCACAGATACGCAGTATTTT	CASQQIALSGGVTDTQYF
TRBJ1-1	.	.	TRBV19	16	TGTGCCAGTAGCAAGCTCGGGGCCAACGGAGGGACTGAAGCTTTCTTT	CASSKLGANGGTEAFF
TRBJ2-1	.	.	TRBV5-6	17	TGTGCCAGCAGCTTGGCCCTCGGGGTAGGAGTAGGAAATGAGCAGTTCTTC	CASSLALGVGVGNEQFF
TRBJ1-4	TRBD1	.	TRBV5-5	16	TGTGCCAGCAGCCACCAACCGGGACAGTTGAATGAAAAACTGTTTTTT	CASSHQPGQLNEKLFF
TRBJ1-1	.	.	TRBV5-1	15	TGCGCCAGCAGCCCCATGAGCGGCCCGAACACTGAAGCTTTCTTT	CASSPMSGPNTEAFF
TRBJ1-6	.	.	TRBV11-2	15	TGTGCCAGCAGCTTAGGGGCAGCTAATAATTCACCCCTCCACTTT	CASSLGAANNSPLHF
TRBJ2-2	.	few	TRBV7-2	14	TGTGCCAGCCGACAGCTGGTGGGCCCCGGGGAGCTGTTTTTT	CASRQLVGPGELFF
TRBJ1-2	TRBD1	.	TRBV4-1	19	TGCGCCAGCAGCCAAGTGATTTTGGATCGTGACAGGGACTTCTATGGCTACACCTTC	CASSQVILDRDRDFYGYTF
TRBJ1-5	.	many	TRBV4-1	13	TGCGCCAGCAGCTCAGGGGTGTATCAGCCCCAGCATTTT	CASSSGVYQPQHF
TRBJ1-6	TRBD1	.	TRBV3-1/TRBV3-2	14	TGTGCCAGCAGCCAACAGGGGGGTAATTCACCCCTCCACTTT	CASSQQGGNSPLHF
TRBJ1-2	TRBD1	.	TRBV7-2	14	TGTGCCAGCAGCTTACCCGGGACAGGGTATGGCTACACCTTC	CASSLPGTGYGYTF
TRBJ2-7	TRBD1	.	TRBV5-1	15	TGCGCCAGCAGCGAAGCCCCGGGACAGCCCTACGAGCAGTACTTC	CASSEAPGQPYEQYF
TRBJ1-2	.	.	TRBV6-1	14	TGTGCCAGCAGTGAATTTGTACAGGGTAATGGCTACACCTTC	CASSEFVQGNGYTF
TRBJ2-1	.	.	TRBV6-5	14	TGTGCCAGCACTCGGGACGGGGGTTTAAATGAGCAGTTCTTC	CASTRDGGLNEQFF
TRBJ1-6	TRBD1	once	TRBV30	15	TGTGCCTGGAGCGGACCCACAGGGGTCAATTCACCCCTCCACTTT	CAWSGPTGVNSPLHF
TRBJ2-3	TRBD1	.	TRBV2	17	TGTGCCAGCAGTGAAGCATCCCCGGGACAGGGCACAGATACGCAGTATTTT	CASSEASPGQGTDTQYF
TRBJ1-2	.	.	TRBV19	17	TGTGCCAGTAGTACAAGGGTTCAGCGGACGGTTAACTATGGCTACACCTTC	CASSTRVQRTVNYGYTF
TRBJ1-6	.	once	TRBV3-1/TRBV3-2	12	TGTGCCAGCAGCTTAGACGCCGGGGGCCTCCACTTT	CASSLDAGGLHF
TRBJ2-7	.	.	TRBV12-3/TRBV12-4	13	TGTGCCAGCAGTTTGGGGCTCTTGTACGAGCAGTACTTC	CASSLGLLYEQYF